This TCR beta chain was documented in a study of beta chain features in type 1 diabetes. Study conclusions and caveats: Among patients with Type 1 diabetes, TCRB CDR3s were moderately but significantly shorter in every one of the four CD4+ subsets.

The CDR3 covers 13 residues. In germline, CDR1 is LGHNA, CDR2 YSLEER. The trim removed 1 base at V and 8 bases at J, leaving 1 base unmatched. As every portion of the isolated RNA was reverse transcribed, the sequencing read expressed TCRB transcripts. Method: immunoSEQ multiplex PCR; TCRdb's copy keeps in-frame clones and lacks some. The data contain around 360,000 clones, over 10% of them singletons. This clone was seen only a few times. Antigen unknown. The sample comprised naive CD4+ T cells from blood. This sequence joins TRBV4-3 and TRBJ1-2; 10 nucleotides line up with TRBD1. The TCR sequence derives from a young woman with type 1 diabetes. CDR3 sequence (DNA): TGCGCCAGCAGCCAAGGACAGGGGGCCGGCTACACCTTC. It codes for CASSQGQGAGYTF.